One and the same sample provided the 31 T cell receptor beta chains below, sequenced in a study of blood T cells in healthy people across ages. With a J-beta primer mix and a sample-barcoded 5' primer, a second PCR ran roughly 6 to 11 cycles. TCRdb re-called the 5' RACE reads through MiXCR, storing one row per CDR3 protein. The sample lists more than 650,000 distinct CDR3 sequences; about a fifth were seen once. The sample consisted of blood. These receptors all come from a man in his 70s in good health.

This chain links TRBV20-1 with TRBJ1-2; 9 nucleotides align to TRBD1. CDR3 length: 12 residues. The V gene's germline CDR1 is DFQATT and CDR2 SNEGSKA (reference sequence). Here the CDR3 reads CGTHDRGDGYTF. Written as DNA, the CDR3 is TGCGGGACCCACGACAGGGGGGATGGCTACACCTTC.

This clonotype was seen a few times. The CDR3 region is CASSLGGLAGSYNEQFF. The CDR3 DNA reads TGCGCCAGCAGCTTGGGAGGACTAGCGGGGTCCTACAATGAGCAGTTCTTC. The gene calls are TRBV5-1 and TRBJ2-1; 12 bases are shared with TRBD2. The CDR3 has 17 residues. V lost 0 bases to trimming and J lost 1 base; unmatched junction nucleotides: 2. The germline V gene has CDR1 SGHRS and CDR2 YFSETQ.

The chain recombines TRBV12-3 or TRBV12-4 with TRBJ1-6; D is undetermined. V shed 2 bases and J shed 3 bases, with 5 bases lying between them. The CDR3 covers 14 residues. CDR3 coding DNA: TGTGCCAGCAGTTTAAGGGTCTATAATTCACCCCTCCACTTT. It specifies CASSLRVYNSPLHF.

The chain uses TRBV5-1 and TRBJ2-5, with 16 bases that match TRBD2. Germline V gives CDR1 SGHRS, CDR2 YFSETQ. V shed 3 bases and J 5 bases; nucleotides not matched to a gene: 4. The CDR3 loop spans 16 amino acids. The CDR3 DNA follows: TGCGCCAGCAGCTCGGGACTAGCGGGAGGGCCCGAGACCCAGTACTTC. This sequence encodes CASSSGLAGGPETQYF.

This clonotype occurred a few times. The chain couples TRBV12-3 or TRBV12-4 to TRBJ2-5, with D unclear. The ends were cut back, 3 bases at V and 0 bases at J, with 8 bases in the middle. The CDR3 runs 14 residues. The CDR3 region is CASSFARYQETQYF. Here the CDR3 DNA reads TGTGCCAGCAGTTTCGCGAGGTACCAAGAGACCCAGTACTTC.

This clonotype turned up a few times. The V and J genes are TRBV5-1 and TRBJ1-1; 7 positions match TRBD1. This CDR3 has 17 amino acids. The germline V gene has CDR1 SGHRS and CDR2 YFSETQ. The J segment lost 4 bases and the V segment lost 4 bases, leaving 16 bases of the junction unmatched. CDR3 DNA: TGCGCCAGCAGCCCAATACCGAAGACAGGGTGGGGCACTGAAGCTTTCTTT. Protein: CASSPIPKTGWGTEAFF.

For the CDR3, the DNA is TGTGCCAGCAGCTTCGGGACAGGGCAACAGCCCCAGCATTTT. Its protein product is CASSFGTGQQPQHF. The chain joins TRBV7-9 to TRBJ1-5; 9 positions agree with TRBD1. With V trimmed by 3 bases and J by 7 bases, 4 bases remained unmatched. The CDR3 runs to 14 residues. The germline CDR1 and CDR2 sequences are SEHNR and FQNEAQ (reference sequence).

This clonotype was seen more than once but under ten times. The chain has TRBV3-1 and TRBJ1-1; D ambiguous. The germline V gene encodes CDR1 LGHDT and CDR2 YNNKEL (reference sequence). The ends were cut back, 4 bases at V and 2 bases at J, with 8 bases in the middle. This CDR3 region has 13 residues. CDR3 in amino acids: CASSRAANTEAFF. In DNA form, the CDR3 reads TGTGCCAGCAGCCGGGCAGCAAACACTGAAGCTTTCTTT.

This clonotype was detected only a few times. The DNA for the CDR3 is TGCAGTGCGCAGACTAGCGGGAGGGTATACAATGAGCAGTTCTTC. Residues: CSAQTSGRVYNEQFF. V usage is TRBV20-1 and J usage is TRBJ2-1, with 14 bases lining up with TRBD2. CDR1 is DFQATT, CDR2 SNEGSKA, per germline (reference sequence). J gave up 4 bases and V 6 bases, and 5 bases lay outside the gene matches. The CDR3 contains 15 residues.

This clonotype was recorded a few times. This rearrangement joins TRBV7-2 to TRBJ2-1; D call uncertain. The V gene lost 5 bases and the J gene lost 11 bases, with 13 bases spanning the gap. The CDR3 loop spans 12 amino acids. Looked up from germline, CDR1 is SGHTA and CDR2 is FQGNSA. CDR3 in amino acids: CASSARPLKQFF. In DNA, the CDR3 is TGTGCCAGCAGCGCCCGCCCCTTGAAGCAGTTCTTC.

Turning to this clonotype: Just one base apart from a much larger clone, this may be a read error. This chain connects TRBV29-1 to TRBJ1-5, with D possibly being TRBD1 or TRBD2 (6 bases each). With the DNA end fitting TRBJ2-3 better, the J assignment may be wrong. CDR3 length equals 13 residues. Germline loops: CDR1 SQVTM, CDR2 ANQGSEA. CDR3 amino acids: CSVERGAGQPQYF. The DNA of the CDR3 is TGCAGCGTTGAAAGGGGGGCCGGTCAGCCCCAGTATTTT.

This clonotype was counted a few times. The chain combines TRBV7-9 with TRBJ1-5, with 7 bases lining up with TRBD1. This CDR3 is 18 amino acids long. V gave up 5 bases and J gave up 0 bases; unmatched junction bases: 13. Germline CDR1 is SEHNR and CDR2 is FQNEAQ (reference sequence). The CDR3 loop is CASSPGTEPPYSNQPQHF. Here the CDR3 DNA reads TGTGCCAGCAGCCCGGGGACAGAACCCCCCTATAGCAATCAGCCCCAGCATTTT.

There are a few counts of this clonotype. The rearrangement links TRBV7-9 to TRBJ1-4, with D possibly matching TRBD1 (5 bases). Germline loops: CDR1 SEHNR, CDR2 FQNEAQ (reference sequence). V dropped 7 bases and J dropped 2 bases, with 17 bases sitting between them. This CDR3 is built from 16 residues. The CDR3 sequence is CASTPPGKRTNEKLFF. In DNA form, the CDR3 reads TGTGCCAGCACTCCTCCAGGGAAGAGGACTAATGAAAAACTGTTTTTT. Complete variable domain (other parts from reference TRBV7-9 and TRBJ1-4): DTGVSQNPRHKITKRGQNVTFRCDPISEHNRLYWYRQTLGQGPEFLTYFQNEAQLEKSRLLSDRFSAERPKGSFSTLEIQRTEQGDSAMYLCASTPPGKRTNEKLFFGSGTQLSVL.

This clonotype turned up a few times. V and J are TRBV7-2 and TRBJ1-2; possible D gene TRBD1, 5 bases. V lost 6 bases, J lost 4 bases, and 21 bases lay in between. This CDR3 region has 16 residues. The germline CDR1 and CDR2 sequences are SGHTA and FQGNSA. The CDR3 reads CASSLLLSGRGYGYTF. The CDR3 nucleotides are TGTGCCAGCAGTCTACTATTGTCGGGGCGCGGCTATGGCTACACCTTC.

The chain has TRBV2 and TRBJ2-4; possibly TRBD1 for D (6 bases). The germline V gene has CDR1 SNHLY and CDR2 FYNNEI. The CDR3 sequence is 14 residues long. Trimming left V 5 bases short and J 3 bases short, with 11 bases between. CDR3 protein: CASSTGIVKNIQYF. In DNA, the CDR3 is TGTGCCAGCAGTACAGGGATCGTCAAAAACATTCAGTACTTC.

This clonotype was recorded a few times. The genes are TRBV19 and TRBJ2-5, with 7 bases matching TRBD1. Germline values: CDR1 LNHDA, CDR2 SQIVND (reference sequence). The V and J ends lost 6 bases and 9 bases, in that order; junction bases with no gene match: 10. The CDR3 is 13 amino acids. CDR3 coding DNA: TGTGCCAGTAGCAGCCAGGGGGAAAGGGCCCAGTACTTC. This encodes CASSSQGERAQYF.

The rearrangement uses TRBV4-3 and TRBJ1-1; D is perhaps TRBD1 (6 bases). Germline V gives CDR1 LGHNA, CDR2 YSLEER. The CDR3 covers 15 residues. The V and J ends lost 4 bases and 3 bases respectively, with 15 bases between them. Written as DNA, the CDR3 is TGCGCCAGCAGCCGACGCGGAGGGGGTGACACTGAAGCTTTCTTT. It specifies CASSRRGGGDTEAFF.

CDR3 nucleotide sequence: TGCGCCAGCAGCTACTCTTATGTTGGATATGGCTACACCTTC. Translated, it gives CASSYSYVGYGYTF. The V gene is TRBV5-1, the J gene TRBJ1-2; unclear D gene. The V end was cut by 3 bases, the J end by 5 bases, with 14 bases between. The germline CDR1 and CDR2 sequences are SGHRS and YFSETQ. The CDR3 is 14 residues long.

This clonotype was picked up a small number of times. The V call is TRBV29-1, the J call TRBJ1-2; a weak D match, TRBD1 (6 bases). This CDR3 has 13 residues. Trimming took 7 bases from V and 0 from J, leaving 12 bases between them. Per the germline V gene, CDR1 is SQVTM and CDR2 is ANQGSEA. The CDR3 DNA follows: TGCAGCGCCGTGACAGGCTCTAACTATGGCTACACCTTC. Its translation: CSAVTGSNYGYTF.

This clonotype occurred a few times. V gene TRBV12-3 or TRBV12-4 combines with J gene TRBJ2-1, with 7 bases aligning to TRBD1. Germline trimming cut 5 bases from V and 6 bases from J; bases unmatched to any gene: 16. The CDR3 has 17 amino acids. CDR3 nucleotide sequence: TGTGCCAGCAGTCCATCCTTCGGGACAGACTCTACCAATGAGCAGTTCTTC. This translates into CASSPSFGTDSTNEQFF.

CDR3 sequence: CASSGTSGRGYYEQYF. CDR3 in DNA: TGTGCCAGCAGCGGGACTAGCGGGAGAGGGTACTACGAGCAGTACTTC. The rearrangement joins TRBV27 to TRBJ2-7, with 14 bases aligning to TRBD2. This CDR3 comprises 16 residues. The V segment lost 6 bases and the J segment 3 bases; nucleotides outside the gene matches: 7. The germline CDR1 and CDR2 sequences are MNHEY and SMNVEV (reference sequence).

This rearrangement joins TRBV9 to TRBJ2-3; 11 nucleotides match TRBD2. After removal of 8 bases from V and 2 bases from J, the junction contained 10 bases not matched to a gene. Germline CDR1 SGDLS, CDR2 YYNGEE. CDR3 length: 16 amino acids. The CDR3 here is CARELLTSGATDTQYF. The CDR3 region has the DNA TGTGCCAGAGAATTACTGACTAGCGGGGCCACAGATACGCAGTATTTT.

The chain joins TRBV28 to TRBJ2-5; TRBD2 agrees at 8 bases. J gave up 9 bases and V 2 bases, and 2 bases lay outside the gene matches. The CDR3 loop spans 12 amino acids. The germline CDR1 and CDR2 sequences are MDHEN and SYDVKM. The DNA of the CDR3 is TGTGCCAGCAGTTTACCGGGAGGGGCCCAGTACTTC. Translating it yields CASSLPGGAQYF.

This clonotype was seen at least ten times. The V call is TRBV5-1, the J call TRBJ1-2; D not certain. Germline CDR1 is SGHRS and CDR2 is YFSETQ. The CDR3 sequence is 15 residues long. The germline V and J ends were trimmed by 0 bases and 7 bases, with 16 bases remaining between them. In DNA form, the CDR3 reads TGCGCCAGCAGCTTGGCCGGAGACGTCCTTTCTGGCTACACCTTC. It translates to CASSLAGDVLSGYTF.

V usage is TRBV4-1 and J usage is TRBJ2-1, with D maybe TRBD2 (5 bases). The V gene lost 1 base and the J gene lost 5 bases, with 12 bases spanning the gap. Germline loops: CDR1 MGHRA, CDR2 YSYEKL. The CDR3 spans 15 residues. CDR3 DNA: TGCGCCAGCAGCCAAGTCGCGACTAACCACAATGAGCAGTTCTTC. Protein product: CASSQVATNHNEQFF.

This clonotype was counted ten times or more. The genes are TRBV3-1 and TRBJ1-4; D is unresolved. Germline V gene data show CDR1 as LGHDT and CDR2 as YNNKEL (reference sequence). V was clipped by 3 bases and J by 8 bases, with 4 bases between them. The CDR3 sequence is 11 residues long. This CDR3 reads CASSQGEKLFF. The DNA for the CDR3 is TGTGCCAGCAGCCAGGGGGAAAAACTGTTTTTT.

This clonotype was seen more than once but under ten times. The chain combines TRBV29-1 with TRBJ1-4; D ambiguous. This CDR3 has 13 amino acids. Per germline, CDR1 SQVTM and CDR2 ANQGSEA. The V and J ends lost 0 bases and 8 bases respectively, with 10 bases between them. CDR3 residues: CSVEDRVWEKLFF. The CDR3 region has the DNA TGCAGCGTTGAAGATCGGGTTTGGGAAAAACTGTTTTTT.

This clonotype was detected only a few times. The chain is built from TRBV7-2 and TRBJ2-7; TRBD1 matches 8 bases. V trimming: 2 bases; J trimming: 4 bases; junction bases outside the gene matches: 7. CDR1 and CDR2 (germline): SGHTA, FQGNSA. The CDR3 is made up of 15 amino acids. Written as DNA, the CDR3 is TGTGCCAGCAGCTTATACTGGACAGGGAATTACGAGCAGTACTTC. Its translation is CASSLYWTGNYEQYF.

This clonotype came up many times. CDR3 sequence reads: CASSDLLTGQGLIPSYF. The DNA for the CDR3 is TGTGCCAGCAGCGACCTGTTGACCGGACAGGGTCTTATCCCATCGTACTTC. J is TRBJ2-5 and V is TRBV7-8; 8 bases are shared with TRBD1. Germline CDR1 SGHVS, CDR2 FQNEAQ. After removal of 5 bases from V and 13 bases from J, the junction contained 24 bases not matched to a gene. This CDR3 contains 17 residues. The full variable domain, in which reference TRBV7-8 and TRBJ2-5 provide the parts outside the CDR3, is GAGVSQSPRYKVAKRGQDVALRCDPISGHVSLFWYQQALGQGPEFLTYFQNEAQLDKSGLPSDRFFAERPEGSVSTLKIQRTQQEDSAVYLCASSDLLTGQGLIPSYFGPGTRLLVL.

This clonotype was seen at least ten times. The gene calls are TRBV6-2 or TRBV6-3 and TRBJ2-1, with 7 nucleotides matching TRBD2. The trim removed 2 bases at V and 2 bases at J, leaving 3 bases unmatched. The germline CDR1 and CDR2 sequences are MNHEY and SVGEGT. The CDR3 covers 15 residues. The CDR3 DNA reads TGTGCCAGCAGTTACCCTAGCGGACCCTACAATGAGCAGTTCTTC. Its translation is CASSYPSGPYNEQFF.

This clonotype was counted a few times. The rearrangement links TRBV6-5 to TRBJ1-2, with 9 positions matching TRBD1. This CDR3 is built from 14 residues. Germline loops: CDR1 MNHEY, CDR2 SVGAGI. V shed 6 bases and J 7 bases; nucleotides not matched to a gene: 9. Here the CDR3 reads CASSRTGGGGGYTF. In nucleotides, the CDR3 is TGTGCCAGCAGCCGTACAGGGGGCGGTGGTGGCTACACCTTC.